The 19 T cell receptor beta chains reported below all come from one sample, sequenced in a study of cytomegalovirus exposure and HLA in healthy donors. PCR amplification relied on 60 Vbeta primers (plus 13 Jbeta primers). TCRdb's table, derived via immunoSEQ multiplex PCR, lists solely in-frame clones and lacks some. The repertoire holds around 100,000 clones, with roughly 70% as singletons. The sample consisted of PBMCs. The source of these receptors is a woman aged 25 to 39 in good health and CMV-seronegative.

This chain joins TRBV30 and TRBJ2-5, with D possibly being TRBD2 (5 bases). The DNA end lines up better with TRBJ2-7; the J call may be wrong. The germline V gene has CDR1 GTSNPN and CDR2 SVGIG (reference sequence). CDR3 length equals 15 residues. This CDR3 reads CAWSGEFWGVYEQYF. CDR3 DNA sequence: TGTGCCTGGAGTGGAGAATTCTGGGGAGTCTACGAGCAGTACTTC.

The V and J genes are TRBV27 and TRBJ1-2; possibly TRBD1 for D (5 bases). CDR1 and CDR2 (germline): MNHEY, SMNVEV (reference sequence). Deletions cut 5 bases from V and 7 bases from J, with 14 bases between. The CDR3 consists of 13 residues. CDR3 protein: CASSGRGRPGYTF. Written as DNA, the CDR3 is TGTGCCAGCAGTGGCCGGGGGAGGCCTGGCTACACCTTC.

J is TRBJ2-7 and V is TRBV5-1; D unclear. The CDR3 has 13 amino acids. Germline V gene lookup returns CDR1 SGHRS and CDR2 YFSETQ. V lost 0 bases, J lost 1 base, and 5 bases lay in between. The CDR3 reads CASSLVGSYEQYF. The CDR3, as DNA: TGCGCCAGCAGCTTGGTCGGGTCCTACGAGCAGTACTTC.

This clone appeared once. The chain is built from TRBV27 and TRBJ2-7, with D perhaps TRBD1 (6 bases). This CDR3 has 13 amino acids. The germline V gene encodes CDR1 MNHEY and CDR2 SMNVEV (reference sequence). Trimming took 6 bases from V and 4 from J, leaving 13 bases between them. The CDR3 sequence is CASRQGVYYEQYF. For the CDR3, the DNA is TGTGCCAGCAGACAGGGAGTGTATTACGAGCAGTACTTC.

CDR3 nucleotides: TGTGCCAGCAGCTTCTCGGAGACCCAGTACTTC. Amino acids: CASSFSETQYF. This chain joins TRBV7-2 and TRBJ2-5; no definite D call. Deletions cut 3 bases from V and 5 bases from J, with 4 bases between. This CDR3 has 11 residues. Germline V gene data show CDR1 as SGHTA and CDR2 as FQGNSA.

In its sample, this clone was seen a few times. The chain joins TRBV28 to TRBJ1-6; 7 bases are a match to TRBD1. After removal of 3 bases from V and 0 bases from J, the junction contained 2 bases not matched to a gene. Germline V gene sequence: CDR1 MDHEN, CDR2 SYDVKM. The CDR3 covers 16 residues. CDR3 protein: CASSLKGASYNSPLHF. The CDR3 DNA sequence: TGTGCCAGCAGTTTGAAGGGGGCCTCCTATAATTCACCCCTCCACTTT.

The chain has TRBV5-1 and TRBJ2-1; 10 bases fit TRBD1. The J segment lost 7 bases and the V segment lost 3 bases, leaving 4 bases of the junction unmatched. The CDR3 length is 14 residues. Germline V gives CDR1 SGHRS, CDR2 YFSETQ. The CDR3 region has the DNA TGCGCCAGCAGCTCGGGACAGGGGTATAATGAGCAGTTCTTC. Its translation is CASSSGQGYNEQFF.

V usage is TRBV28 and J usage is TRBJ2-5, with 7 bases matching TRBD1. Germline values: CDR1 MDHEN, CDR2 SYDVKM. The CDR3 runs to 15 residues. V dropped 4 bases and J dropped 2; count of bases not matched to a gene: 7. The CDR3 DNA sequence: TGTGCCAGCAGTTCCACCCCGGGACAGCAAGAGACCCAGTACTTC. Its protein is CASSSTPGQQETQYF.

The table lists this clone with a count of one. The gene calls are TRBV7-2 and TRBJ2-5; the D gene is possibly TRBD1 (5 bases). The closer fit of TRBJ2-7 to the DNA end suggests the J call may be wrong. Per germline, CDR1 SGHTA and CDR2 FQGNSA. CDR3 size: 15 residues. The DNA of the CDR3 is TGTGCCAGCAGCTTAGCGCAGGGATTGGCCAACGAGCAGTACTTC. Protein: CASSLAQGLANEQYF.

The J gene is TRBJ1-5, the V gene TRBV21-1; the DNA was not compared with TRBD1, the D call given in the table. TRBV21-1 is reported as a pseudogene. CDR3 length equals 19 residues. The CDR3 region has the DNA TGTGCCAGCAGCAAAGCAGTCTCCGACCGACAGGGGGGCAATCAGCCCCAGCATTTT. This codes for CASSKAVSDRQGGNQPQHF.

This clone was observed a few times. The genes are TRBV7-6 and TRBJ2-1; D is possibly TRBD1 (6 bases). V was clipped by 6 bases and J by 6 bases, with 12 bases between them. Per the germline V gene, CDR1 is SGHVS and CDR2 is FNYEAQ. This CDR3 is 13 amino acids long. The CDR3 coding sequence is TGTGCCAGCAGGCATGTAGGGGGCAATGAGCAGTTCTTC. Protein product: CASRHVGGNEQFF. The variable domain in full, with the rest retrieved from reference TRBV7-6 and TRBJ2-1, is GAGVSQSPRYKVTKRGQDVALRCDPISGHVSLYWYRQALGQGPEFLTYFNYEAQQDKSGLPNDRFSAERPEGSISTLTIQRTEQRDSAMYRCASRHVGGNEQFFGPGTRLTVL.

The rearrangement joins TRBV4-3 to TRBJ1-1, with D perhaps matching TRBD1 (6 bases). Germline lookup yields CDR1 LGHNA and CDR2 YSLEER. Between the trimmed V and J ends, which lost 0 bases and 4 bases, there was a span of 15 bases. The CDR3 contains 16 residues. CDR3 coding DNA: TGCGCCAGCAGCCAAGATCTCCAGGGGTCGGGCACTGAAGCTTTCTTT. The encoded protein is CASSQDLQGSGTEAFF.

The chain joins TRBV4-3 to TRBJ1-3; the D is unclear. V dropped 0 bases and J dropped 0 bases, with 12 bases sitting between them. CDR3 length equals 17 residues. Germline CDR1 and CDR2: LGHNA and YSLEER. Here the CDR3 DNA reads TGCGCCAGCAGCCAAGATCCCCAGACTAGCTCTGGAAACACCATATATTTT. This sequence encodes CASSQDPQTSSGNTIYF.

The V and J genes are TRBV7-2 and TRBJ2-7, with D tentatively TRBD2 (6 bases). V gave up 4 bases and J gave up 3 bases, with 7 bases separating them. The germline gives CDR1 SGHTA, CDR2 FQGNSA. This CDR3 has 12 amino acids. The chain's CDR3 is CASSSGLYEQYF. CDR3 DNA sequence: TGTGCCAGCAGCTCGGGACTCTACGAGCAGTACTTC. Drawing the rest from reference TRBV7-2 and TRBJ2-7, the complete variable domain is GAGVSQSPSNKVTEKGKDVELRCDPISGHTALYWYRQSLGQGLEFLIYFQGNSAPDKSGLPSDRFSAERTGGSVSTLTIQRTQQEDSAVYLCASSSGLYEQYFGPGTRLTVT.

The V and J genes are TRBV6-5 and TRBJ2-7, with D perhaps TRBD1 (6 bases). Germline V gene sequence: CDR1 MNHEY, CDR2 SVGAGI. This CDR3 is 14 amino acids long. The germline V and J ends were trimmed by 5 bases and 5 bases, with 16 bases remaining between them. The CDR3 loop is CASSPWTENDEQYF. In DNA form, the CDR3 reads TGTGCCAGCAGTCCTTGGACAGAGAATGACGAGCAGTACTTC.

The sample holds a few counts of this clone. The chain carries TRBV2 and TRBJ1-2, with 8 bases aligning to TRBD1. The CDR3 is made up of 14 amino acids. CDR1 is SNHLY, CDR2 FYNNEI, per germline. J lost 6 bases, V lost 2 bases, and 5 bases had no gene match. CDR3 in DNA: TGTGCCAGCAGTGAACAGGGGGCAGAGGATGGCTACACCTTC. It yields the protein CASSEQGAEDGYTF.

This clone was seen a single time. V gene TRBV5-5 combines with J gene TRBJ1-1; the D gene is possibly TRBD1 (5 bases). V shed 1 base and J shed 3 bases, with 7 bases lying between them. The CDR3 has 13 residues. Germline assignment: CDR1 SGHKS and CDR2 YYEKEE (reference sequence). This chain's CDR3 is CASSLLGDTEAFF. For the CDR3, the DNA is TGTGCCAGCAGCTTGCTAGGGGACACTGAAGCTTTCTTT.

V usage is TRBV7-2 and J usage is TRBJ2-5; 8 bases are shared with TRBD2. CDR3 length: 14 residues. Trimming removed 4 bases from V and 3 bases from J; junction bases left unmatched: 4. Germline V lookup: CDR1 SGHTA, CDR2 FQGNSA. The CDR3 sequence is CASSYQAGEETQYF. CDR3 coding DNA: TGTGCCAGCAGCTATCAAGCGGGAGAAGAGACCCAGTACTTC.

The gene calls are TRBV19 and TRBJ2-5; 14 nucleotides line up with TRBD2. Per germline, CDR1 LNHDA and CDR2 SQIVND (reference sequence). This CDR3 is built from 18 residues. V lost 5 bases to trimming and J lost 2 bases; unmatched junction nucleotides: 10. This CDR3 reads CASSPGLAGALGQETQYF. For the CDR3, the DNA is TGTGCCAGTAGTCCGGGACTAGCGGGAGCCTTGGGTCAAGAGACCCAGTACTTC.